Listed below are T cell receptor beta chains from one sample, sequenced in a study of CD8+CD57+ T cells in acquired aplastic anemia. TCRdb re-analysed the reads in MiXCR, keeping a single row per CDR3 protein. The data contain 250,000 to 350,000 distinct CDR3 sequences, 45% to 65% of them singletons. Sequencing was done on a sample of sorted CD4+, CD8+, or CD8+CD57+ T cells (not recorded which) from PBMCs. All receptors derive from a human donor with aplastic anemia. Each CDR3 is given with its conserved first and last residue. A D gene is named only where the DNA matches it firmly. Size tells how often a clone was seen (once, few, many) or the class of an expanded clone, and some rows leave it out.

d_gene	v_gene	j_gene	abundance	CDR3nt	CDR3aa
NA	TRBV24-1	TRBJ2-2	few	TGTGCCACCAGTGATTTACGGGCGGAGAACACCGGGGAGCTGTTTTTT	CATSDLRAENTGELFF
NA	TRBV19	TRBJ2-2	NA	TGTGCCAGTAGTCCCCGGGGATTCCAGACCGGGGAGCTGTTTTTT	CASSPRGFQTGELFF
TRBD1	TRBV2	TRBJ2-7	few	TGTGCCAGCAGTGAAGAAGGGACAGGGGACGAGCAGTACTTC	CASSEEGTGDEQYF
TRBD1	TRBV7-3	TRBJ2-7	many	TGTGCCAGCAGCCACAGGGGCGACGAGCAGTACTTC	CASSHRGDEQYF
NA	TRBV10-3	TRBJ1-1	NA	TGTGCCATGAAGACAGGCAGCCAGAACACTGAAGCTTTCTTT	CAMKTGSQNTEAFF
TRBD1	TRBV2	TRBJ1-4	NA	TGTGCCAGCAGTTTCAGGGGGGATGGTGAAAAACTGTTTTTT	CASSFRGDGEKLFF
TRBD2	TRBV10-1	TRBJ2-3	NA	TGCGCCAGCAGTGAGGGTCTAGCGGGGGATACGCAGTATTTT	CASSEGLAGDTQYF
NA	TRBV20-1	TRBJ1-5	NA	TGCAGTGCTGGGTCAGGGAGCGATCAGCCCCAGCATTTT	CSAGSGSDQPQHF
NA	TRBV20-1	TRBJ2-3	few	TGCAGTGCCAGCGACGGTAGCACAGATACGCAGTATTTT	CSASDGSTDTQYF
NA	TRBV15	TRBJ2-5	few	TGTGCCACGAAGGACCAAACGAGACGAGCTCCCCAAGAGACCCAGTACTTC	CATKDQTRRAPQETQYF
NA	TRBV20-1	TRBJ1-5	NA	TGCAGTGCTAGGAACTCTAAGGGAATAAGCAATCAGCCCCAGCATTTT	CSARNSKGISNQPQHF
TRBD1	TRBV3-1	TRBJ1-1	NA	TGTGCCAGCAGCCTTAAAAACAGGGGAATAGCTGAAGCTTTCTTT	CASSLKNRGIAEAFF
NA	TRBV19	TRBJ2-3	many	TGTGCCAGTAAGAGGGGAGACACAGATACGCAGTATTTT	CASKRGDTDTQYF
NA	TRBV4-2	TRBJ2-2	many	TGTGCCAGCAGCCAAGACAGGGGAGGTCCCGGGGAGCTGTTTTTT	CASSQDRGGPGELFF
TRBD2	TRBV15	TRBJ2-3	NA	TGTGCCACCAGCAGAGATCGGCGCGGGGGGAACACAGATACGCAGTATTTT	CATSRDRRGGNTDTQYF
NA	TRBV20-1	TRBJ1-4	NA	TGCAGTGCTAGATATAGTCGGATATTTGCAACTAATGAAAAACTGTTTTTT	CSARYSRIFATNEKLFF
NA	TRBV20-1	TRBJ2-7	NA	TGCAGTGCTTCCAACATGACAGACTACTACGAGCAGTACTTC	CSASNMTDYYEQYF
TRBD1	TRBV20-1	TRBJ1-4	NA	TGCAGTGCTAGAGATAAGACAGGGGATAATGGAAAACTGTTTTTT	CSARDKTGDNGKLFF
TRBD1	TRBV2	TRBJ1-3	NA	TGTGCCAGCAGTCAGGGGGCTGCCTCTGGAAACACCATATATTTT	CASSQGAASGNTIYF
NA	TRBV14	TRBJ2-7	NA	TGTGCCAGCAGCCATGGCATACGCTACGAGCAGTACTTC	CASSHGIRYEQYF
TRBD2	TRBV29-1	TRBJ2-7	NA	TGCAGCGCCCTTGGACTAGCGAGCTCCTACGAGCAGTACTTC	CSALGLASSYEQYF
TRBD1	TRBV6-6	TRBJ1-1	NA	TGTGCCAGCAGTTCCTTACCTGGACAGGCCGGCATGCCACAAGCTTTCTTT	CASSSLPGQAGMPQAFF
TRBD1	TRBV12-3/TRBV12-4	TRBJ1-6	NA	TGTGCCAGCAGCCAACAGGGGAACTCACCCCTCCACTTT	CASSQQGNSPLHF
NA	TRBV19	TRBJ2-7	NA	TGTGCCAGTAGTGAGTCAGGGTTGGTCCACGAGCAGTACTTC	CASSESGLVHEQYF
NA	TRBV18	TRBJ1-1	few	TGTGCCAGCTCACCATCGGCAGGGAGGAACACTGAAGCTTTCTTT	CASSPSAGRNTEAFF